These 21 T cell receptor beta chains were sequenced from one sample in a study of T cells in Graves' hyperthyroidism and ophthalmopathy (dated by TCRdb to about 2019). Receptors were amplified or captured by multiplex PCR. The instrument was an Illumina HiSeq 2000. The TCR beta CDR3 regions were amplified from the RNA transcripts. The TCR CDR3 was subjected to a first round of RT-PCR using the HTBI primer set and the Qiagen OneStep RT-PCR kit. TCRdb cleaned the public reads at Q25 with fastp, built clones with MiXCR and kept in-frame beta chains. Entries are consolidated by CDR3 protein sequence, retaining the most common genes and DNA. A total of 650,000 to 800,000 distinct CDR3 sequences appear in this sample, just under 45% of them only once. The top ten clones comprise about 7.2% of the sample. The specimen sequenced was peripheral blood or thyroid tissue (not recorded which). The receptors were gathered from an adult man with Graves' disease, either hyperthyroidism or ophthalmopathy (not recorded which).

The J gene is TRBJ1-1, the V gene TRBV12-3 or TRBV12-4; TRBD1 might be the D (5 bases). Trimming shortened V by 3 bases and J by 3 bases, and 14 bases separated the two germline ends. The CDR3 runs 15 residues. For the CDR3, the DNA is TGTGCCAGCAGTTTTGGGGGGGGATCCGACACTGAAGCTTTCTTT. Translation: CASSFGGGSDTEAFF.

This clonotype was seen ten or more times. The J gene is TRBJ1-1, the V gene TRBV5-1; TRBD1 aligns across 8 bases. After removal of 1 base from V and 0 bases from J, the junction contained 5 bases not matched to a gene. This CDR3 has 16 residues. Germline-derived CDR1 and CDR2 are SGHRS and YFSETQ. The CDR3 coding sequence is TGCGCCAGCAGCTTGATGCAGGGGGCGGTGAACACTGAAGCTTTCTTT. It yields the protein CASSLMQGAVNTEAFF.

The chain is built from TRBV24-1 and TRBJ2-7, with D possibly being TRBD1 or TRBD2 (6 bases each). The germline gives CDR1 KGHDR, CDR2 SFDVKD. The CDR3 totals 14 residues. The germline V and J ends were trimmed by 11 bases and 5 bases, with 21 bases remaining between them. In DNA form, the CDR3 reads TGTGCCAGCAGGGGCTGGACGGGGGTCGACGAGCAGTACTTC. This sequence encodes CASRGWTGVDEQYF.

The chain has TRBV12-3 or TRBV12-4 and TRBJ1-5; D gene unclear. This CDR3 comprises 15 residues. Between the trimmed V and J ends, which lost 3 bases and 6 bases, there was a span of 15 bases. The CDR3 spells CASSFSGGFGQPQHF. Written as DNA, the CDR3 is TGTGCCAGCAGTTTCTCAGGAGGGTTCGGTCAGCCCCAGCATTTT.

The chain couples TRBV29-1 to TRBJ2-5; possibly TRBD2 for D (5 bases). The CDR3 is 13 amino acids. Trimming pared 0 bases from V and 4 bases from J, leaving 9 bases between. CDR1 is SQVTM and CDR2 is ANQGSEA in the germline V gene. DNA for the CDR3: TGCAGCGTTGAAGACGGGGTGGGAGAGACCCAGTACTTC. It codes for CSVEDGVGETQYF.

This clonotype was picked up many times. V usage is TRBV7-2 and J usage is TRBJ1-4; D is unclear. V lost 5 bases, J lost 4 bases, and 8 bases lay in between. Germline lookup yields CDR1 SGHTA and CDR2 FQGNSA. The CDR3 extends over 13 amino acids. The CDR3 loop reads CASSTVVNEKLFF. CDR3 nucleotides: TGTGCCAGCAGCACGGTCGTTAATGAAAAACTGTTTTTT.

This chain joins TRBV2 and TRBJ2-1; D may match TRBD1 or TRBD2 (7 bases each). Per the germline V gene, CDR1 is SNHLY and CDR2 is FYNNEI. The CDR3 is made up of 15 amino acids. The V end was cut by 7 bases, the J end by 2 bases, with 15 bases between. The CDR3 nucleotides are TGTGCCAGCAATCCCAGGGGGACTACCTACAATGAGCAGTTCTTC. Translated, it gives CASNPRGTTYNEQFF.

CDR3 nucleotide sequence: TGTGCTAGTGGTTTGGTATTGACAGCCTTTCCCTACGAGCAGTACTTC. The encoded protein is CASGLVLTAFPYEQYF. The genes are TRBV12-5 and TRBJ2-7, with D possibly matching TRBD1 (5 bases). Germline CDR1 is LGHNT and CDR2 is FRNRAP. CDR3 length equals 16 residues. V was pared by 0 bases and J by 2 bases, with 14 bases between.

The chain is built from TRBV5-1 and TRBJ1-4; TRBD1 might be the D (5 bases). Germline V gene data show CDR1 as SGHRS and CDR2 as YFSETQ. This CDR3 has 16 amino acids. The germline V and J ends were trimmed by 0 bases and 8 bases, with 17 bases remaining between them. The CDR3 reads CASSLDGTSRGEKLFF. CDR3 bases: TGCGCCAGCAGCTTGGATGGGACCTCTAGAGGGGAAAAACTGTTTTTT.

The chain joins TRBV2 to TRBJ1-6; D gene uncertain. Trimming took off 5 bases at V and 6 bases at J, with 11 bases between the two ends. Germline V gene lookup returns CDR1 SNHLY and CDR2 FYNNEI. The CDR3 extends over 14 amino acids. CDR3 region: CASSNDTPNSPLHF. CDR3 DNA sequence: TGTGCCAGCAGTAACGACACACCTAATTCACCCCTCCACTTT.

V usage is TRBV20-1 and J usage is TRBJ1-5, with TRBD1 matching 9 bases. Germline V gene sequence: CDR1 DFQATT, CDR2 SNEGSKA (reference sequence). The junction had 10 bases not matched to a gene; V was cut back by 3 bases and J by 1 base. The CDR3 is made up of 17 amino acids. The CDR3 sequence: CSASAMGQGVSNQPQHF. CDR3 in DNA: TGCAGTGCTAGCGCAATGGGACAGGGTGTAAGCAATCAGCCCCAGCATTTT.

This clonotype appeared a few times. A clone one base away is much larger, so this may be a read error. The rearrangement links TRBV2 to TRBJ1-2; a possible D gene is TRBD1 (6 bases). CDR3 length equals 14 residues. Germline V gene lookup returns CDR1 SNHLY and CDR2 FYNNEI. The chain's CDR3 is CAISASGDGDGYTF. CDR3 coding DNA: TGTGCCATCAGTGCATCAGGGGACGGAGATGGCTACACCTTC.

The rearrangement uses TRBV24-1 and TRBJ1-1; maybe TRBD1 (5 bases). Per germline, CDR1 KGHDR and CDR2 SFDVKD. Trimming stripped 5 bases from V and 14 bases from J, with 23 bases between. CDR3 length: 14 residues. The CDR3 nucleotides are TGTGCCACCAGTGCGTCTAGGGTGGGGGATGAGCAGTTCTTT. Protein: CATSASRVGDEQFF.

This clonotype was picked up a small number of times. The gene calls are TRBV7-9 and TRBJ1-1; 8 nucleotides match TRBD1. Germline V gene lookup returns CDR1 SEHNR and CDR2 FQNEAQ (reference sequence). Unmatched junction bases numbered 6, after V lost 4 bases and J lost 2 bases. The CDR3 extends over 15 amino acids. DNA of the CDR3: TGTGCCAGCAGCTCCAGGGGGCTTGGTAACACTGAAGCTTTCTTT. It encodes CASSSRGLGNTEAFF.

The chain employs TRBV2 and TRBJ1-1; TRBD1 is a possible D gene (5 bases). V was shortened by 7 bases and J by 4 bases, with 16 bases between the two germline ends. Germline lookup yields CDR1 SNHLY and CDR2 FYNNEI. The CDR3 sequence is 14 residues long. CDR3: CASIRGGFFTEAFF. For the CDR3, the DNA is TGTGCCAGCATAAGGGGAGGGTTTTTCACTGAAGCTTTCTTT. Full variable domain (outside the CDR3, taken from reference TRBV2 and TRBJ1-1): EPEVTQTPSHQVTQMGQEVILRCVPISNHLYFYWYRQILGQKVEFLVSFYNNEISEKSEIFDDQFSVERPDGSNFTLKIRSTKLEDSAMYFCASIRGGFFTEAFFGQGTRLTVV.

Concerning this clonotype itself: This is likely a read error, given that the CDR3 carries no conserved phenylalanine or tryptophan at its end. Because the CDR3's place on the DNA is in doubt, the DNA is left out and the CDR3 is given as listed by TCRdb. V is TRBV10-3 and J is TRBJ1-1. A total of 9 residues make up the CDR3, ends included. Germline CDR1 is ENHRY and CDR2 is SYGVKD. The CDR3 region is CAISETANY.

V gene TRBV24-1 combines with J gene TRBJ2-3; 10 bases fit TRBD2. V was clipped by 4 bases and J by 4 bases; unmatched bases: 7. CDR1 and CDR2 (germline): KGHDR, SFDVKD. The CDR3 is 16 amino acids. The CDR3 loop is CATSDRTSGVADTQYF. The CDR3 coding sequence is TGTGCCACCAGTGACCGTACTAGCGGGGTCGCAGATACGCAGTATTTT.

The chain uses TRBV19 and TRBJ2-7; 10 nucleotides align to TRBD1. After removal of 5 bases from V and 3 bases from J, the junction contained 13 bases not matched to a gene. This CDR3 spans 17 amino acids. CDR1 is LNHDA, CDR2 SQIVND, per germline (reference sequence). The CDR3 coding sequence is TGTGCCAGTAGTCCCTGGGACAGGGGAAGACAAGGCTACGAGCAGTACTTC. It yields the protein CASSPWDRGRQGYEQYF.

V gene TRBV15 combines with J gene TRBJ1-4; D is unresolved. V lost 3 bases and J lost 4, with 15 bases in between. Germline V CDR1 and CDR2: LNHNV, YYDKDF (reference sequence). The CDR3 runs to 16 residues. CDR3 sequence reads: CATSSPSRGVNEKLFF. In DNA form, the CDR3 reads TGTGCCACCAGCAGCCCCTCACGGGGTGTTAATGAAAAACTGTTTTTT.

This clonotype was observed many times. The chain uses TRBV15 and TRBJ2-2, with 9 bases that match TRBD1. Trimming took 5 bases from V and 3 from J; bases not matched to a gene: 7. Per the germline V gene, CDR1 is LNHNV and CDR2 is YYDKDF (reference sequence). CDR3 size: 16 residues. As DNA, the CDR3 is TGTGCCACCAGCCCCCCTGGGGACAGGGACACCGGGGAGCTGTTTTTT. It codes for CATSPPGDRDTGELFF.

This clonotype showed up many times. The genes are TRBV2 and TRBJ2-5; D is perhaps TRBD2 (5 bases). Trimming pared 2 bases from V and 2 bases from J, leaving 9 bases between. Germline loops: CDR1 SNHLY, CDR2 FYNNEI. The CDR3 sequence is 14 residues long. The DNA of the CDR3 is TGTGCCAGCAGTGAACTAGCAAGACAAGAGACCCAGTACTTC. Its protein is CASSELARQETQYF.